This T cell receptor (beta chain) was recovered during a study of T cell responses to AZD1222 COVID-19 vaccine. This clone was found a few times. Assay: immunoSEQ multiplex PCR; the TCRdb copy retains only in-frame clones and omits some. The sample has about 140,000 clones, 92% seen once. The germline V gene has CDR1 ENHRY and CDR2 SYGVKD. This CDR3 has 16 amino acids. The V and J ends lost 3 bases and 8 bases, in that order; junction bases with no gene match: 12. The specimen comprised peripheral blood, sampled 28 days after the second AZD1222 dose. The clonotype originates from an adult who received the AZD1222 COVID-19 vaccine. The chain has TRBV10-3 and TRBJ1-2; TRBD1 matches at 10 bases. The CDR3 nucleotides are TGTGCCATCAGTGACCATAAAGGGACAGGGGAAAGCGGCTACACCTTC. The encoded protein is CAISDHKGTGESGYTF.